The T cell receptor (beta chain) under discussion was sequenced for a study of T cell responses to AZD1222 COVID-19 vaccine. Study conclusions and caveats: Unmutated variant regions reportedly attract nearly half of all spike-specific TCRs. No day 14 peak samples; only post-peak repertoires were characterized. Vaccine-related CD4 TCRs covered spike, predominating at 160-218 and 743-854.

Profiling relied on immunoSEQ multiplex PCR, and the TCRdb table lists in-frame clones only, not all of them. The table shows some 150,000 clones, with approximately 95% occurring only once. To note about this clone: Its target is not known.

Trimming removed 6 bases at V and 2 bases at J, with 6 bases between. CDR3 length: 12 amino acids. The sequenced sample was peripheral blood, obtained on day 0 of AZD1222 vaccination. The rearrangement uses TRBV12-3 or TRBV12-4 and TRBJ2-3; no clear D gene. The TCR was taken from an adult in good health. This CDR3 is CASSHLTDTQYF. In DNA, the CDR3 is TGTGCCAGCAGCCACCTCACAGATACGCAGTATTTT.